The rows below give T cell receptor beta chains drawn from one sample of a study of OX40 agonist ivuxolimab in advanced cancers. Produced via immunoSEQ multiplex PCR; TCRdb's table is partial and in-frame only. The repertoire includes roughly 34,000 clones, 82% of them detected once, and over 2.5% sits in the top ten. The material was CD4+ or CD8+ T cells sorted from blood, obtained in a trial of the OX40 agonist ivuxolimab. The receptor source for this set is an adult with an advanced solid tumor such as melanoma, head and neck, liver or kidney cancer. Both conserved end residues are part of each CDR3. The D gene is left open where the match is weak. Part of the rows lack a size; the others show once, few, many or a class for expanded clones.

>.|TRBV27|TRBJ2-6|.
TGTGCCAGCAGTTCGCCTGGTTTGTCTGGGGCCAACGTCCTGACTTTC
CASSSPGLSGANVLTF
>once|TRBV18|TRBJ1-2|.
TGTGCCAGCTCAGCTCAGCGAGGGGGGGACGGCTACACCTTC
CASSAQRGGDGYTF
>once|TRBV28|TRBJ1-2|TRBD1
TGTGCCAGCAATTATGGGACAGCTGTTAACTATGGCTACACCTTC
CASNYGTAVNYGYTF
>.|TRBV7-7|TRBJ2-7|.
TGTGCCAGCAGCTTACGGGACGGAAGCTCCTACGAGCAGTACTTC
CASSLRDGSSYEQYF
>.|TRBV11-1|TRBJ2-5|.
TGTGCCAGCAGCCTACAGGGACGAGGAGAGACCCAGTACTTC
CASSLQGRGETQYF
>.|TRBV5-1|TRBJ1-1|TRBD1
TGCGCCAGCAGCAGGGACAGGAACACTGAAGCTTTCTTT
CASSRDRNTEAFF
>few|TRBV29-1|TRBJ1-2|TRBD1
TGCAGCGTTGGCGGAGGGGGCTACTATGGCTACACCTTC
CSVGGGGYYGYTF
>.|TRBV6-5|TRBJ2-7|TRBD2
TGTGCCAGCATGGGGCGGGGGGCAGGGACCTACGAGCAGTACTTC
CASMGRGAGTYEQYF
>.|TRBV28|TRBJ2-2|.
TGTGCCACCCAAGGGCAGGGGCGAGGGGAGCTGTTTTTT
CATQGQGRGELFF
>once|TRBV6-1|TRBJ2-7|.
TGTGCCAGCAGCACCGGGTACGAGCAGTACTTC
CASSTGYEQYF
>.|TRBV7-8|TRBJ2-1|TRBD2
TGTGCCAGCAGCTTAACGGGAGGCAGTCGATCCTACAATGAGCAGTTCTTC
CASSLTGGSRSYNEQFF
>.|TRBV29-1|TRBJ2-1|TRBD1
TGCAGCGCCAGACAGGGAGAGGGGCAGTTCTTC
CSARQGEGQFF
>once|TRBV2|TRBJ2-5|TRBD2
TGTGCCAGCAGTGAAGGACTAGCGGGAGCTCAAGAGACCCAGTACTTC
CASSEGLAGAQETQYF
>.|TRBV30|TRBJ2-3|.
TGTGCCTGGAGTCCAACCCCAGATACGCAGTATTTT
CAWSPTPDTQYF
>.|TRBV29-1|TRBJ1-1|.
TGCAGCGTTGATTCAGCAGGGGTTAACACTGAAGCTTTCTTT
CSVDSAGVNTEAFF
>.|TRBV19|TRBJ1-2|.
TGTGCCAGTAGTATGGGCAGCCGAGCTAACTATGGCTACACCTTC
CASSMGSRANYGYTF
>.|TRBV5-4|TRBJ1-3|TRBD1
TGTGCCAGCAGCAAGGGACAGGGGGGAACGGATGGAAACACCATATATTTT
CASSKGQGGTDGNTIYF
>few|TRBV19|TRBJ1-5|TRBD1
TGTGCCAGTAAGGAATGGGACAGGGGCCCCAATCAGCCCCAGCATTTT
CASKEWDRGPNQPQHF
>.|TRBV14|TRBJ2-1|.
TGTGCCAGCAGCGTCCACCTCGGTGGTCCTGGTGGTGAGCAGTTCTTC
CASSVHLGGPGGEQFF
>.|TRBV7-3|TRBJ1-1|.
TGTGCCAGCAGCTTAGGCGCCAACACTGAAGCTTTCTTT
CASSLGANTEAFF
>.|TRBV12-5|TRBJ2-1|TRBD2
TGTGCTAGTTCCAGTCCCGGACTAGCGGGAGTCTGGGATGAGCAGTTCTTC
CASSSPGLAGVWDEQFF
>.|TRBV4-3|TRBJ2-7|TRBD2
TGCGCCAGCAGCCAAGATGTAATAGCGGGAGGTCGATCCTACGAGCAGTACTTC
CASSQDVIAGGRSYEQYF
>.|TRBV5-5|TRBJ1-6|.
TGTGCCAGCAGCTTTCGGAAGACAGAAAATTCACCCCTCCACTTT
CASSFRKTENSPLHF
>.|TRBV9|TRBJ2-3|TRBD1
TGTGCCAGCAGCGTAGGGGACAGGGAAGCGGATACGCAGTATTTT
CASSVGDREADTQYF
>.|TRBV7-2|TRBJ1-5|.
TGTGCCAGCAGCTTAGGATCCAGAACTAGCAATCAGCCCCAGCATTTT
CASSLGSRTSNQPQHF
>few|TRBV25-1|TRBJ1-2|.
TGTGCCAGCAGTGTTGAGGGGAACTATGGCTACACCTTC
CASSVEGNYGYTF